This is a list of T cell receptor beta chains from one sample in a study of cytomegalovirus exposure and HLA in healthy donors. Sequencing was performed with immunoSEQ multiplex PCR; in TCRdb, only in-frame clones are kept and a portion is missing. The table has about 89,000 clones, 85% seen once. The specimen was PBMCs. All receptors come from a middle-aged man in good health and CMV-seropositive. Each CDR3 is given with its conserved first and last residue. D genes are given only for firm matches. Some rows mark clone size as missing; the rest say once, few, many or name a class of expanded clone.

>TRBD1|16|NA|TRBV28|TRBJ1-2
TGTGCCAGCAGTTCAGGGGGCGCCCCTACTAACTATGGCTACACCTTC
CASSSGGAPTNYGYTF
>NA|13|NA|TRBV6-1|TRBJ1-1
TGTGCCAGCAGCCCAACTAGCGAGACTGAAGCTTTCTTT
CASSPTSETEAFF
>NA|14|NA|TRBV2|TRBJ2-1
TGTGCCAGCATCATGCGGAGTCCCTACAATGAGCAGTTCTTC
CASIMRSPYNEQFF
>NA|14|NA|TRBV6-5|TRBJ1-1
TGTGCCAGCAGTTACCTCGGGGGGAACACTGAAGCTTTCTTT
CASSYLGGNTEAFF
>NA|14|NA|TRBV28|TRBJ2-3
TGTGCCAGCAGTTTAGGGGGCCGCACAGATACGCAGTATTTT
CASSLGGRTDTQYF
>TRBD1|12|NA|TRBV6-5|TRBJ2-1
TGTGCCAGCAGCGGTACAGGGGGTGAGCAGTTCTTC
CASSGTGGEQFF
>NA|15|NA|TRBV7-2|TRBJ2-7
TGTGCCAGCAGCTTAGTGGGGGGATCGGATGAGGAGCAGTACTTC
CASSLVGGSDEEQYF
>TRBD2|16|NA|TRBV5-5|TRBJ2-5
TGTGCCAGCAGCTCGGGACTAGCGGTACTCCCAGAGACCCAGTACTTC
CASSSGLAVLPETQYF
>NA|12|few|TRBV6-1|TRBJ2-7
TGTGCCAGCAGTATACAGGGTAACGAGCAGTACTTC
CASSIQGNEQYF
>NA|14|few|TRBV5-1|TRBJ2-1
TGCGCCAGCAGCTTGTCTTCCGATTCCGGTCGGCAGTTCTTC
CASSLSSDSGRQFF
>NA|14|NA|TRBV13|TRBJ1-1
TGTGCCAGCCTTCCAGGGTCCAGGGTGACTGAAGCTTTCTTT
CASLPGSRVTEAFF
>TRBD2|16|NA|TRBV30|TRBJ2-1
TGTGCCTGGGGCGGGGGTAGCCAAAGATATTACAATGAGCAGTTCTTC
CAWGGGSQRYYNEQFF
>NA|16|NA|TRBV6-5|TRBJ2-3
TGTGCCAGCAGTTATAGCGGTTCCCCCAGCACAGATACGCAGTATTTT
CASSYSGSPSTDTQYF
>TRBD2|16|NA|TRBV5-1|TRBJ2-3
TGCGCCAGCAGCTTGACTAGCGGGAGGAGTTCAGATACGCAGTATTTT
CASSLTSGRSSDTQYF
>NA|13|few|TRBV6-1|TRBJ1-2
TGTGCCAGCAGTGATTGGACAGACGAGGTCTACACCTTC
CASSDWTDEVYTF
>NA|10|NA|TRBV20-1|TRBJ1-2
TGCAGTGCTTCCCTTGATGGCTACACCTTC
CSASLDGYTF
>NA|13|NA|TRBV29-1|TRBJ1-4
TGCAGCGCCAACCAGGGGCTGGGTGAAAAACTGTTTTTT
CSANQGLGEKLFF
>TRBD2|13|NA|TRBV12-5|TRBJ2-5
TGTGCTAGTGGTTTGGGCGGGGGAGAGACCCAGTACTTC
CASGLGGGETQYF
>TRBD1|13|NA|TRBV2|TRBJ1-5
TGTGCCACACAGGGGTGGGACAATCAGCCCCAGCATTTT
CATQGWDNQPQHF
>NA|13|NA|TRBV6-5|TRBJ1-5
TGTGCCAGCAGTTACGGCAGGGATCAGCCCCAGCATTTT
CASSYGRDQPQHF
>NA|17|NA|TRBV23-1|TRBJ1-2
TGCGCCAGCAGTCAATCAGGTAACAGGCCGACTAACTATGGCTACACCTTC
CASSQSGNRPTNYGYTF
>TRBD1|16|NA|TRBV18|TRBJ1-5
TGTGCCAGCTCACTAGACAGGGGCGGAAAAGCTCAGCCCCAGCATTTT
CASSLDRGGKAQPQHF
>TRBD2|15|NA|TRBV19|TRBJ2-5
TGTGCCAGTAGGAGGAGCGGGAGCGGGAAAGAGACCCAGTACTTC
CASRRSGSGKETQYF
>TRBD2|15|NA|TRBV19|TRBJ2-5
TGTGCCAGTAGTATTGGCGGGAGGACCCAAGAGACCCAGTACTTC
CASSIGGRTQETQYF
>NA|15|few|TRBV19|TRBJ2-2
TGTGCCAGTAGTATCCGGAGGGGTAGAACCGGGGAGCTGTTTTTT
CASSIRRGRTGELFF
>NA|12|NA|TRBV5-1|TRBJ1-6
TGCGCCAGCAGCTTGGATAGTTCACCCCTCCACTTT
CASSLDSSPLHF
>NA|15|NA|TRBV21-1|TRBJ2-7
TGTGCCAGCAGATACAGGGGTCCTTGTTCCTACGAGCAGTACTTC
CASRYRGPCSYEQYF
>TRBD1|17|NA|TRBV15|TRBJ1-2
TGTGCCACCAGCAGAGAAGGTGGGACAGGGAGGATTAGTGGCTACACCTTC
CATSREGGTGRISGYTF
>NA|13|NA|TRBV2|TRBJ1-1
TGTGCCAGCACCGTCCGGTCGAACACTGAAGCTTTCTTT
CASTVRSNTEAFF
>NA|12|NA|TRBV27|TRBJ2-1
TGTGCCAGCAGTAGGACAGACAATGAGCAGTTCTTC
CASSRTDNEQFF
>NA|19|NA|TRBV15|TRBJ1-2
TGTGCCACCAGCAGGTCAACCCCGGCCACAGGTTCGAGGTACTATGGCTACACCTTC
CATSRSTPATGSRYYGYTF
>NA|16|NA|TRBV6-5|TRBJ2-7
TGTGCCAGCAGTTACTCGCACAGGGTCCCTCCTTACGAGCAGTACTTC
CASSYSHRVPPYEQYF
>NA|14|NA|TRBV23-1|TRBJ2-5
TGCGCCAGCAGTCAATCGCGGGGCCCAGAGACCCAGTACTTC
CASSQSRGPETQYF
>TRBD2|15|NA|TRBV27|TRBJ2-1
TGTGCCAGCAGTTTAAGCGGGAGTAGTCCGAATGAGCAGTTCTTC
CASSLSGSSPNEQFF
>NA|13|NA|TRBV10-2|TRBJ2-5
TGCGCCAGCACCTCTCCCCCCCCGGAGACCCAGTACTTC
CASTSPPPETQYF
>NA|11|NA|TRBV30|TRBJ2-5
TGTGCCACGCGCCCTCAAGAGACCCAGTACTTC
CATRPQETQYF
>TRBD1|14|NA|TRBV6-5|TRBJ1-5
TGTGCCAGCAGTCGGACAGGGTTGGAGCAGCCCCAGCATTTT
CASSRTGLEQPQHF
>TRBD1|15|NA|TRBV19|TRBJ1-2
TGTGCCAGTATCGTGGGACAGGGACTGGGCGGCGGCTACACCTTC
CASIVGQGLGGGYTF
>TRBD1|14|NA|TRBV18|TRBJ1-6
TGTGCCAGCTCACCTAGACAGGGGAATTCACCCCTCCACTTT
CASSPRQGNSPLHF
>TRBD2|18|NA|TRBV11-1|TRBJ2-2
TGTGCCAGCAGCCCGCTAAGACTAGCGGGAGGGCCTGGCGGGGAGCTGTTTTTT
CASSPLRLAGGPGGELFF